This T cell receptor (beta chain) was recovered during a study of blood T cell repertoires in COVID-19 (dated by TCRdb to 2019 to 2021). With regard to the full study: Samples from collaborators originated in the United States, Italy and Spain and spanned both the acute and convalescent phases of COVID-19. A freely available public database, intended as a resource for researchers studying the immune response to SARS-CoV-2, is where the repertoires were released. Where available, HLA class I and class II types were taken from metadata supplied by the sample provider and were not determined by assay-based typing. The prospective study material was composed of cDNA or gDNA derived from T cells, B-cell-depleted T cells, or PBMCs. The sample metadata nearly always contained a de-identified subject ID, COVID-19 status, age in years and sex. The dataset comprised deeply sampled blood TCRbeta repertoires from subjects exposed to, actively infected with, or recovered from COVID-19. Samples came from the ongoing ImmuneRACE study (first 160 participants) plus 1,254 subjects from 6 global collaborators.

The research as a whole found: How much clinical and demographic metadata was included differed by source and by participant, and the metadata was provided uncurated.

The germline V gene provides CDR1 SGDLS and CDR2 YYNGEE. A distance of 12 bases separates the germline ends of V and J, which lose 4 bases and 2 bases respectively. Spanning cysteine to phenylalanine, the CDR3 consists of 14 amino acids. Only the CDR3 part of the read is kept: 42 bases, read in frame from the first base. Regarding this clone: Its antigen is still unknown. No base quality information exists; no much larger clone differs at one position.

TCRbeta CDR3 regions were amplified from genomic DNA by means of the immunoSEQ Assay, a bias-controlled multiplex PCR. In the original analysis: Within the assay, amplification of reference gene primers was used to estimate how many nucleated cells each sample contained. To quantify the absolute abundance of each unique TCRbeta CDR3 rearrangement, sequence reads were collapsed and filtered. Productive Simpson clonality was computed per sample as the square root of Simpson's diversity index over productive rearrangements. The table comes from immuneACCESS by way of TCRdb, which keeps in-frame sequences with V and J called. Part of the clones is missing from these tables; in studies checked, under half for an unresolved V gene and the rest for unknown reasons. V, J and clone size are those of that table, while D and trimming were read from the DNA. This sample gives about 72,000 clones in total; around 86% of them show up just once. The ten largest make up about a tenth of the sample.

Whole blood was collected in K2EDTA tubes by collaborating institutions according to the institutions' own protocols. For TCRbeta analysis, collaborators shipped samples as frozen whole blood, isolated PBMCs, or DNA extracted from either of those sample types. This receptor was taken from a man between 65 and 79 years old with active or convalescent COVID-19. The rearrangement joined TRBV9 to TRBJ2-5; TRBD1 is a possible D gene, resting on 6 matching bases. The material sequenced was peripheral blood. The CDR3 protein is CASSSGGLQETQYF. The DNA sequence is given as TGTGCCAGCAGCTCTGGGGGCCTGCAAGAGACCCAGTACTTC.